This T cell receptor beta chain was sequenced for a study of tumor-infiltrating lymphocytes in primary liver carcinoma. The researchers obtained blood RNA from unsorted whole blood and also extracted germline DNA. CDR1 is MDHEN and CDR2 is SYDVKM in the germline V gene. With V trimmed by 5 bases and J by 2 bases, 10 bases remained unmatched. The CDR3 consists of 18 residues. At least ten counts were recorded for this clonotype. The authors made TCR beta cDNA from around 500 ng total RNA with a constant-region primer. Slightly modified ARM-PCR, run as three nested multiplex PCR rounds, produced the TCR beta libraries. The first two PCR rounds used TRBV1-TRBV30 forward primers with a C-beta reverse primer, roughly 10 cycles each. TCRdb re-called the multiplex PCR reads through MiXCR, storing one row per CDR3 protein. Here the sample spans about 200,000 distinct CDR3 sequences, less than 70% being singletons.

This rearrangement joins TRBV28 to TRBJ1-6; 9 bases agree with TRBD1. The sequencing sample was made of peripheral blood. This sequence originates from a woman in her fifties or sixties with primary liver carcinoma and hepatitis B virus infection. CDR3 amino acids: CASSPMPGQGPYNSPLHF. CDR3 DNA: TGTGCCAGCAGTCCAATGCCGGGACAGGGACCCTATAATTCACCCCTCCACTTT.